These 13 T cell receptor beta chains were all obtained from the same sample, sequenced in a study of identical twins. TCRdb processed the 5' RACE reads anew with MiXCR; each CDR3 protein has one entry. The table shows about 450,000 distinct CDR3 sequences, with approximately 17% occurring only once. The sequencing sample was made of naive T cells sorted from blood. These receptors all come from a man aged 45-65 years in good health.

The gene calls are TRBV30 and TRBJ2-1; TRBD1 agrees at 8 bases. This CDR3 has 18 residues. CDR1 and CDR2 (germline): GTSNPN, SVGIG (reference sequence). Germline trimming cut 3 bases from V and 2 bases from J; bases unmatched to any gene: 15. CDR3 region: CAWRGQGAGLAAYNEQFF. The CDR3 coding sequence is TGTGCCTGGAGAGGGCAGGGGGCCGGGTTAGCGGCCTACAATGAGCAGTTCTTC.

This clonotype was seen more than once but under ten times. In DNA form, the CDR3 reads TGCAGTGCTAGAGTGTACACAGTATATGGCTACACCTTC. Amino acids: CSARVYTVYGYTF. The gene calls are TRBV20-1 and TRBJ1-2; D unresolved. V was clipped by 1 base and J by 5 bases, with 11 bases between them. Germline CDR1 reads DFQATT; CDR2 reads SNEGSKA (reference sequence). This CDR3 is built from 13 residues.

The rearrangement links TRBV20-1 to TRBJ1-2; no firm D call. Looked up from germline, CDR1 is DFQATT and CDR2 is SNEGSKA (reference sequence). The CDR3 contains 13 residues. The V end was cut by 6 bases, the J end by 4 bases, with 15 bases between. CDR3 sequence (DNA): TGCAGTGCGATCCAGGAGGACCTCTATGGCTACACCTTC. This codes for CSAIQEDLYGYTF.

This clonotype was seen at least ten times. The chain joins TRBV7-2 to TRBJ2-2; 11 bases match TRBD1. J gave up 4 bases and V 5 bases, and 6 bases lay outside the gene matches. Germline CDR1 is SGHTA and CDR2 is FQGNSA. The CDR3 has 16 amino acids. CDR3 DNA: TGTGCCAGCAGCGGACAGGGGGCGGGGGGCACCGGGGAGCTGTTTTTT. This sequence encodes CASSGQGAGGTGELFF.

The V gene is TRBV20-1, the J gene TRBJ2-5, with 7 bases lining up with TRBD2. CDR3 length: 12 amino acids. From germline, CDR1 is DFQATT and CDR2 SNEGSKA (reference sequence). The junction had 3 bases not matched to a gene; V was cut back by 3 bases and J by 5 bases. DNA of the CDR3: TGCAGTGCTAGCCGCGGGAGTGAGACCCAGTACTTC. Residues: CSASRGSETQYF.

The chain has TRBV20-1 and TRBJ2-3; 12 bases are shared with TRBD2. Unmatched junction bases numbered 2, after V lost 5 bases and J lost 5 bases. CDR3 length equals 13 residues. The germline gives CDR1 DFQATT, CDR2 SNEGSKA (reference sequence). Here the CDR3 reads CSAASGGGDTQYF. As DNA, the CDR3 is TGCAGTGCTGCTAGCGGGGGGGGAGATACGCAGTATTTT.

This chain connects TRBV30 to TRBJ2-7; no clear D. V was clipped by 4 bases and J by 4 bases, with 14 bases between them. The CDR3 length is 13 residues. From germline, CDR1 is GTSNPN and CDR2 SVGIG (reference sequence). CDR3 sequence (DNA): TGTGCCTGGATGGCCAAACTTCAATACGAGCAGTACTTC. It encodes CAWMAKLQYEQYF.

A few counts support this clonotype. The CDR3 sequence is CASSQGRDGEQYF. In DNA form, the CDR3 reads TGTGCCAGCAGCCAAGGCCGGGACGGAGAGCAGTACTTC. V and J are TRBV4-2 and TRBJ2-7, with D perhaps assigned TRBD1 or TRBD2 (5 bases each). Germline V gene lookup returns CDR1 LGHNA and CDR2 YNFKEQ. This CDR3 has 13 residues. Trimming removed 1 base from V and 7 bases from J, with 11 bases in between.

The chain uses TRBV5-1 and TRBJ2-5, with TRBD1 identical over 8 bases. Per germline, CDR1 SGHRS and CDR2 YFSETQ. The CDR3 is made up of 15 amino acids. J lost 1 base, V lost 3 bases, and 5 bases had no gene match. The CDR3 DNA follows: TGCGCCAGCAGCTGGGGGGACAGGCCCCAAGAGACCCAGTACTTC. Protein: CASSWGDRPQETQYF.

In its sample, this clonotype was seen many times. The J gene is TRBJ2-7, the V gene TRBV7-4; either TRBD1 or TRBD2 may supply D (5 bases each). From germline, CDR1 is SGHVT and CDR2 SQSDAQ. The germline V and J ends were trimmed by 5 bases and 5 bases, with 19 bases remaining between them. CDR3 size: 15 residues. This CDR3 reads CASSPPGRVPHEQYF. The CDR3 coding sequence is TGTGCCAGCAGCCCACCGGGACGTGTCCCCCACGAGCAGTACTTC. Together with reference TRBV7-4 and TRBJ2-7, the CDR3 gives the full variable domain: GAGVSQSPRYKVAKRGRDVALRCDSISGHVTLYWYRQTLGQGSEVLTYSQSDAQRDKSGRPSGRFSAERPERSVSTLKIQRTEQGDSAVYLCASSPPGRVPHEQYFGPGTRLTVT.

This clonotype was detected ten times or more. The chain employs TRBV6-5 and TRBJ2-2; possible D gene TRBD1, 6 bases. This CDR3 contains 18 residues. V dropped 2 bases and J dropped 2 bases, with 18 bases sitting between them. CDR1 is MNHEY, CDR2 SVGAGI, per germline. This CDR3 reads CASSYDLPSRGNTGELFF. The CDR3 DNA reads TGTGCCAGCAGTTACGACCTTCCCAGCAGGGGTAACACCGGGGAGCTGTTTTTT.

The gene calls are TRBV5-1 and TRBJ1-6; D not resolved. V gave up 4 bases and J gave up 4 bases, with 9 bases separating them. Germline V gene lookup returns CDR1 SGHRS and CDR2 YFSETQ. The CDR3 sequence is 14 residues long. CDR3 protein: CASSITGYNSPLHF. CDR3 nucleotide sequence: TGCGCCAGCAGCATCACCGGATATAATTCACCCCTCCACTTT.

This clonotype was seen many times. CDR3 region: CASSQDSEGLVGYTF. The CDR3 DNA sequence: TGTGCCAGCAGCCAAGATTCGGAGGGTTTGGTTGGCTACACCTTC. The genes are TRBV4-2 and TRBJ1-2; D remains ambiguous. Trimming took off 0 bases at V and 7 bases at J, with 15 bases between the two ends. The CDR3 length is 15 residues. Looked up from germline, CDR1 is LGHNA and CDR2 is YNFKEQ.